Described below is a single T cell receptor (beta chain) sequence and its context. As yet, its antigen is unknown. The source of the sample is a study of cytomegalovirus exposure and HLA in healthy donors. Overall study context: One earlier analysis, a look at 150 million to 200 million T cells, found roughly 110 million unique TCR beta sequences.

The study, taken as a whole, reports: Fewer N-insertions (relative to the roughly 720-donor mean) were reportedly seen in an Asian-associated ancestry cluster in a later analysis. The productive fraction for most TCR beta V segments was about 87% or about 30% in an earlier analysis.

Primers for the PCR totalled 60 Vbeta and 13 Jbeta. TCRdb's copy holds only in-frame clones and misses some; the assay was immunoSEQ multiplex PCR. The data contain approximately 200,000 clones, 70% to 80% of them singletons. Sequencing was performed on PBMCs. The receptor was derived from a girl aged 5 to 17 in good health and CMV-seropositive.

The CDR3 is CASGLVTGVGEQYF. In nucleotides, the CDR3 is TGTGCTAGTGGTTTGGTCACAGGGGTGGGCGAGCAGTACTTC. The V call is TRBV12-5, the J call TRBJ2-7; 7 nucleotides agree with TRBD1. Trimming at V came to 0 bases and at J to 6 bases, leaving 5 bases not matched to a gene. This CDR3 is 14 amino acids long. CDR1 and CDR2 (germline): LGHNT, FRNRAP.